These 15 T cell receptor beta chains share one sample of origin, sequenced in a study of blood T cell repertoires in COVID-19. Sequencing used immunoSEQ multiplex PCR; TCRdb keeps in-frame clones, though not all of them. The sample yields approximately 180,000 clones, 82% seen once. The sequenced sample consisted of peripheral blood. These receptors originate from a woman aged 70-85 years with acute or convalescent COVID-19.

V usage is TRBV6-6 and J usage is TRBJ2-1; 11 positions agree with TRBD1. The CDR3 consists of 15 residues. The germline CDR1 and CDR2 sequences are MNHNY and SVGAGI (reference sequence). Germline trimming cut 6 bases from V and 7 bases from J; bases unmatched to any gene: 8. For the CDR3, the DNA is TGTGCCAGCAGCCAACCGGGACAGGGGGTAAATGAGCAGTTCTTC. Residues: CASSQPGQGVNEQFF.

This sequence joins TRBV28 and TRBJ1-5; D unclear. CDR3 length: 11 amino acids. V was cut by 6 bases and J by 9 bases, with 9 bases left in between. CDR1 and CDR2 (germline): MDHEN, SYDVKM. The CDR3 coding sequence is TGTGCCAGCAGCCGAACGGTGCCCCAGCATTTT. This sequence encodes CASSRTVPQHF.

This chain uses TRBV14 with TRBJ1-1; no reliable D call. CDR3 length: 14 amino acids. Germline CDR1 reads SGHDN; CDR2 reads FVKESK. V lost 5 bases, J lost 0 bases, and 10 bases lay in between. The DNA of the CDR3 is TGTGCCAGCAGCTTTGGTTCTATGAACACTGAAGCTTTCTTT. This sequence encodes CASSFGSMNTEAFF.

The CDR3 nucleotides read TGTGCCAGTAGTATAGACAGGGTAACTCAGCCCCAGCATTTT. This translates into CASSIDRVTQPQHF. The gene calls are TRBV19 and TRBJ1-5, with D tentatively TRBD1 (5 bases). This CDR3 spans 14 amino acids. From germline, CDR1 is LNHDA and CDR2 SQIVND (reference sequence). V lost 0 bases, J lost 6 bases, and 9 bases lay in between.

The V and J genes are TRBV5-1 and TRBJ1-2; D may be TRBD1 (5 bases). The V gene's germline CDR1 is SGHRS and CDR2 YFSETQ. V lost 1 base, J lost 5 bases, and 15 bases lay in between. This CDR3 region has 15 residues. The CDR3 DNA is TGCGCCAGCAGCTTGTCCGGGGGGACGGTTTATGGCTACACCTTC. Protein product: CASSLSGGTVYGYTF.

This sequence joins TRBV20-1 and TRBJ1-2; TRBD1 agrees at 8 bases. The CDR3 runs to 13 residues. Germline loops: CDR1 DFQATT, CDR2 SNEGSKA (reference sequence). Trimming took 3 bases from V and 3 from J; bases not matched to a gene: 3. The CDR3 is CSASSGGYYGYTF. CDR3 sequence (DNA): TGCAGTGCTAGTTCAGGGGGCTACTATGGCTACACCTTC.

This chain joins TRBV9 and TRBJ2-1, with 11 bases fitting TRBD2. The CDR3 spans 13 residues. V was clipped by 3 bases and J by 10 bases; unmatched bases: 3. Germline loops: CDR1 SGDLS, CDR2 YYNGEE. Here the CDR3 reads CASSDSSGREQFF. CDR3 in DNA: TGTGCCAGCAGCGATTCTAGCGGGAGGGAGCAGTTCTTC.

The chain uses TRBV19 and TRBJ1-5; 8 bases fit TRBD1. CDR1 and CDR2 from the germline V gene are LNHDA and SQIVND (reference sequence). CDR3 length equals 18 residues. Trimming removed 4 bases from V and 0 bases from J; junction bases left unmatched: 11. CDR3 nucleotides: TGTGCCAGTAGTAAGGGCCCGACAGGGGTCGCTAGCAATCAGCCCCAGCATTTT. Amino acid sequence: CASSKGPTGVASNQPQHF.

The chain couples TRBV30 to TRBJ1-6, with unresolved D. There are 16 residues in the CDR3. Trimming shortened V by 0 bases and J by 0 bases, and 9 bases separated the two germline ends. CDR1 is GTSNPN and CDR2 is SVGIG in the germline V gene (reference sequence). DNA of the CDR3: TGTGCCTGGAGTGTACAGACTAGCTCCTATAATTCACCCCTCCACTTT. Its translation is CAWSVQTSSYNSPLHF.

The V and J genes are TRBV11-2 and TRBJ2-3, with a possible D match to TRBD2 (5 bases). Germline assignment: CDR1 SGHAT and CDR2 FQNNGV. V lost 2 bases and J lost 8, with 20 bases in between. This CDR3 has 16 residues. CDR3 region: CASSLSLTDPTSTQYF. In nucleotides, the CDR3 is TGTGCCAGCAGCTTAAGCCTAACAGACCCCACTAGTACGCAGTATTTT.

This chain joins TRBV7-2 and TRBJ2-7; no reliable D call. V was pared by 1 base and J by 6 bases, with 13 bases between. Germline loops: CDR1 SGHTA, CDR2 FQGNSA. CDR3 size: 14 residues. This CDR3 is CASSLGPSRFEQYF. The CDR3 bases are TGTGCCAGCAGCTTAGGACCCAGCAGGTTCGAGCAGTACTTC.

The CDR3 DNA sequence: TGTGCCAGCAGCCCGGGGTACGGGGGGGCCACCGGGGAGCTGTTTTTT. It translates to CASSPGYGGATGELFF. The chain links TRBV2 to TRBJ2-2; 8 bases are a match to TRBD2. The ends lost 6 bases at V and 4 bases at J; junction bases unmatched: 10. The CDR3 spans 16 residues. Germline V gene data show CDR1 as SNHLY and CDR2 as FYNNEI. The variable domain in full, completed from reference TRBV2 and TRBJ2-2, reads EPEVTQTPSHQVTQMGQEVILRCVPISNHLYFYWYRQILGQKVEFLVSFYNNEISEKSEIFDDQFSVERPDGSNFTLKIRSTKLEDSAMYFCASSPGYGGATGELFFGEGSRLTVL.

The chain recombines TRBV5-1 with TRBJ2-2; TRBD2 aligns across 7 bases. The CDR3 covers 15 residues. Trimming removed 0 bases from V and 7 bases from J; junction bases left unmatched: 6. Germline V gene lookup returns CDR1 SGHRS and CDR2 YFSETQ. CDR3 in amino acids: CASSLAQRGGGELFF. The CDR3 DNA reads TGCGCCAGCAGCTTGGCGCAGCGGGGAGGCGGGGAGCTGTTTTTT.

The chain couples TRBV18 to TRBJ2-7, with no clear D. The CDR3 extends over 14 amino acids. In germline, CDR1 is KGHSH, CDR2 LQKENI. The V gene lost 2 bases and the J gene lost 3 bases, with 11 bases spanning the gap. CDR3 nucleotide sequence: TGTGCCAGCTCACCAGCCCCCAGAATCTACGAGCAGTACTTC. Amino acid sequence: CASSPAPRIYEQYF.

This chain links TRBV6-2 or TRBV6-3 with TRBJ1-6, with D perhaps matching TRBD1 (5 bases). The CDR3 loop spans 14 amino acids. Trimming cost V 5 bases and J 6 bases, with 11 bases left between them. Per the germline V gene, CDR1 is MNHEY and CDR2 is SVGEGT. CDR3 region: CASSASQGNSPLHF. As DNA, the CDR3 is TGTGCCAGCAGTGCCAGCCAGGGTAATTCACCCCTCCACTTT.